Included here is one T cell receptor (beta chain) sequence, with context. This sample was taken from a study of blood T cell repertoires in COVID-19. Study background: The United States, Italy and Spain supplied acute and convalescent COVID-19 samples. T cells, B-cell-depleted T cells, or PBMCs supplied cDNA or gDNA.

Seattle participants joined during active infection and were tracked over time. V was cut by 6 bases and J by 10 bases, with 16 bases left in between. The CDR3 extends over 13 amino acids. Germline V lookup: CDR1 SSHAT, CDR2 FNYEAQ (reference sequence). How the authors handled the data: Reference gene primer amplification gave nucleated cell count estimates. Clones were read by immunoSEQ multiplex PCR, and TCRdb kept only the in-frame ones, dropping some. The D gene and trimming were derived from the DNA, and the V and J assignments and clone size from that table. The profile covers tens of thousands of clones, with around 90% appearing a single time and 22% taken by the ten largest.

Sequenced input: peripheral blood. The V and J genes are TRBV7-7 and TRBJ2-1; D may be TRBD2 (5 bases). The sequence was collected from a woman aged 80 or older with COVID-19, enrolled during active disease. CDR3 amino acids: CASSLMRESEQFF. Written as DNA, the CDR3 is TGTGCCAGCAGTTTGATGAGGGAATCGGAGCAGTTCTTC.